These T cell receptor beta chains were read from a single sample in a study of blood T cell repertoires in COVID-19. TCRdb's table, derived via immunoSEQ multiplex PCR, lists solely in-frame clones and lacks some. The table shows 65,000 or so clones, with over 80% occurring only once. The sequenced sample was peripheral blood. Receptors originate from a man aged 25 to 40 with COVID-19, enrolled during active disease. Both conserved end residues are part of each CDR3. D genes are given only for firm matches. Clone size appears in some rows only: once, few, many, or a class for an expanded clone.

abundance	v_gene	j_gene	d_gene	CDR3nt	CDR3aa
.	TRBV4-3	TRBJ1-2	.	TGCGCCAGCAGCCAGTCGAGGGGGGGCCCCCGGGGCTACACCTTC	CASSQSRGGPRGYTF
once	TRBV28	TRBJ1-2	TRBD1	TGTGCCAGCAGCCAAGGGGGCTGGGGCTACACCTTC	CASSQGGWGYTF
.	TRBV5-1	TRBJ2-3	TRBD1	TGCGCCAGCAGCTCACACGGGACAGGGAGGACAGATACGCAGTATTTT	CASSSHGTGRTDTQYF
once	TRBV5-4	TRBJ2-2	.	TGTGCCAGCAGCTCGGGTGGGCTAGCGAACGGGGAGCTGTTTTTT	CASSSGGLANGELFF
.	TRBV7-9	TRBJ1-2	.	TGTGCCAGCAGCCGGGCGGGGCGAGTTAACTATGGCTACACCTTC	CASSRAGRVNYGYTF
.	TRBV11-2	TRBJ2-1	TRBD1	TGTGCCAGCAGCGCCGGGACAGGGTCGGGGAATGAGCAGTTCTTC	CASSAGTGSGNEQFF
.	TRBV7-2	TRBJ2-1	.	TGTGCCAGCAGCTCCCGACAGGGAGGAACTTCGTTCTTC	CASSSRQGGTSFF
.	TRBV19	TRBJ2-1	.	TGTGCCAGTAGTCCCTTCGGGGACTTCAATGAGCAGTTCTTC	CASSPFGDFNEQFF
.	TRBV18	TRBJ1-1	TRBD1	TGTGCCAGCTCACCAATTCTCGGAGGGGGCTACACTGAAGCTTTCTTT	CASSPILGGGYTEAFF
few	TRBV6-5	TRBJ1-1	.	TGTGCCAGCAGCTGGGCAGTCAACACTGAAGCTTTCTTT	CASSWAVNTEAFF
few	TRBV11-2	TRBJ1-2	TRBD1	TGTGCCAGCAGCTTCGGGGACAGTCCGAACTATGGCTACACCTTC	CASSFGDSPNYGYTF
.	TRBV30	TRBJ2-7	TRBD1	TGTGCCTGGAGTTTTGGGACAGGGGATGGCGAGCAGTACTTC	CAWSFGTGDGEQYF
.	TRBV28	TRBJ1-6	.	TGTGCCAGCAGTTTAGCAGGGGAATTGGATTCACCCCTCCACTTT	CASSLAGELDSPLHF
.	TRBV28	TRBJ1-2	.	TGTGCCAGCAGAACTCAGAGGGCTAGCTATGGCTACACCTTC	CASRTQRASYGYTF
.	TRBV2	TRBJ2-4	.	TGTGCCAGCAGTGGCAGGGTGAAAAACATTCAGTACTTC	CASSGRVKNIQYF
.	TRBV30	TRBJ1-2	.	TGTGCCTGGAACGTGGGCAACTATGGCTACACCTTC	CAWNVGNYGYTF
.	TRBV6-2/TRBV6-3	TRBJ2-1	.	TGTGCCAGCAGTTTCCGGGCCTACAATGAGCAGTTCTTC	CASSFRAYNEQFF
once	TRBV7-9	TRBJ2-7	.	TGTGCCAGCAGCTCCCTTCGGGTCTACGAGCAGTACTTC	CASSSLRVYEQYF
.	TRBV19	TRBJ2-7	TRBD1	TGTGCCAGTAGTATCCGGGACAGGGGGTCACCCTACGAGCAGTACTTC	CASSIRDRGSPYEQYF
once	TRBV7-9	TRBJ2-2	.	TGTGCCAGCAGCCCAAGCCGCTCCAGGGGGGCCACCGGGGAGCTGTTTTTT	CASSPSRSRGATGELFF
.	TRBV6-4	TRBJ2-3	.	TGTGCCAGCAGTGAGTTTTTTCGGGAAGCAGATACGCAGTATTTT	CASSEFFREADTQYF
.	TRBV28	TRBJ2-1	TRBD2	TGTGCCAGCAGTTTAGGTACTGGGACTAGCGGGAGGGCCTGGTTGAATGAGCAGTTCTTC	CASSLGTGTSGRAWLNEQFF
few	TRBV6-6	TRBJ1-1	TRBD1	TGTGCCAGCAGTTACCCCCCTGACAGGGCTGAAACTGAAGCTTTCTTT	CASSYPPDRAETEAFF
.	TRBV9	TRBJ2-6	.	TGTGCCAGCAGCGGGGGCGCGTCCCCTGGGGCCAACGTCCTGACTTTC	CASSGGASPGANVLTF
.	TRBV28	TRBJ2-3	.	TGTGCCAGCAGCCCCCTTACGTCCGGAGATACGCAGTATTTT	CASSPLTSGDTQYF
.	TRBV11-2	TRBJ2-2	TRBD1	TGTGCCAGCAGCTGGACAGGGAAGAACACCGGGGAGCTGTTTTTT	CASSWTGKNTGELFF
.	TRBV5-1	TRBJ1-6	TRBD1	TGCGCCAGCAGCACCTCCGGGACAGGGGATTCACCCCTCCACTTT	CASSTSGTGDSPLHF